The entry below describes one TCR beta chain. This clonotype occurred a few times. This receptor's antigen is unknown. No much larger clonotype is one base removed from it; base qualities were not supplied. This entry is derived from a study of T-cell memory formation after mild COVID-19 (dated by TCRdb to 2020 to 2023). Regarding the research as a whole: Most TCR sequence clusters were specific to one of the two donors. T-cell clones expanding and contracting after mild COVID-19 in a couple of donors were tracked by longitudinal TCRalpha and TCRbeta repertoire sequencing. The cohort comprised two young, previously healthy adult volunteers, one female and one male. The paper's findings and limits, for the study overall: The detection of some responding clones in pre-infection memory suggests that pre-existing cross-reactive memory T cells joined the SARS-CoV-2 response. The second-wave clones that peaked on day 37 were not confirmed to be SARS-CoV-2 specific. Clones that contracted from day 15 to 85 showed balanced CD4/CD8 phenotypes, whereas a second wave of clones that expanded from day 15 to 37 leaned towards CD4+. Contracting CD4+ clones appeared mostly in the CM and EM memory subsets, whereas CD8+ clones were enriched in EMRA. Only two mild cases were covered by the study, and larger cohorts that include severe cases with pre-infection samples were considered necessary.

The reads were generated on an Illumina NovaSeq 6000. cDNA libraries for TCRalpha and TCRbeta were prepared by 5'RACE using constant-segment primers, with sample barcodes and unique molecular identifiers added. Trizol reagent was used to extract RNA from every sample. Library amplification was performed in two PCR steps, and a second sample barcode and Illumina TruSeq adapters were introduced in the second step. Sequencing of libraries was performed on an Illumina NovaSeq with 2 x 150 bp paired-end reads. Per the authors' processing: Reads were demultiplexed and collapsed into UMI-guided consensus sequences with migec v1.2.7. Using mixcr v2.1.11, UMI consensuses were aligned to TRA and TRB V and J templates and then assembled into clonotypes. Expanded or contracted clonotypes were those called significant by both edgeR and NoisET, with noise models trained on biological replicates. For edgeR calls, the cutoffs were a false discovery rate-adjusted p below 0.01 and a log2 fold-change threshold of 1. PCA with hierarchical clustering of max-normalized trajectories of the 1000 most abundant clonotypes was used as exploratory dynamics analysis. Each responding clone was given a CD4 or CD8 phenotype based on the CD4+ and CD8+ repertoires, which had been sequenced separately. TCRdb reworked the public reads: Q25 trimming with fastp, MiXCR clone assembly, productive beta chains retained. CDR3 protein duplicates are merged, each entry listing the most common genes and DNA. The V and J calls were determined by TCRdb, not by the authors. Present in this sample are roughly 150,000 distinct CDR3 sequences, roughly a quarter of which were seen just once. The ten largest clones capture roughly a quarter of the sample.

Germline trimming amounts to 3 bases on V and 14 bases on J, with 9 as the count of junction bases outside the gene matches. From the germline V gene, CDR1 is KGHDR and CDR2 is SFDVKD. CDR3 length: 14 amino acids, cysteine to phenylalanine. The sequence is cut down to CDR3 DNA, 42 bases in frame from base 1. Ficoll-Paque density gradient centrifugation was the method used to isolate PBMCs. The V gene is TRBV24-1 and the J gene is TRBJ2-1; 10 of the junction bases match TRBD1. The sequence came from an adult woman who had mild COVID-19 (a few samples of this study predate the infection). The sample titles of this study are shuffled in the database, so cell type and time point are left out; the donor was told from shared clones. Material for sequencing was PBMCs or a T cell subset sorted from them (not recorded which). The nucleotide sequence reads as follows: TGTGCCACCAGTGATCCTCGACTCGGGACAGGGGAGTTCTTC. Translated, this is CATSDPRLGTGEFF.